This T cell receptor beta chain was identified during a study of T-cell reconstitution after alpha-beta-depleted transplantation in children. Notes on the study in general: Several hundred expanded graft clones reportedly gave rise to the alpha-beta T cells present about two months after transplant. T-cell numbers and diversity one year post-transplant derived largely from freshly generated T cells.

With 7 bases clipped from V and 6 bases from J, the junction kept 4 bases outside the gene matches. Germline CDR1 is SQVTM and CDR2 is ANQGSEA. The length of the CDR3 is 14 residues. This clonotype was detected only a few times. The antigen is unknown. The authors prepared the TCRbeta library with unique molecular identifiers. TCRdb processed the PCR reads anew with MiXCR; each CDR3 protein has one entry. The repertoire holds 750,000 to 950,000 distinct CDR3 sequences, with about 16% as singletons. The genes are TRBV29-1 and TRBJ2-2; 14 positions match TRBD2. The TCR originated in a male patient between 5 and 17 years old who had a stem cell transplant for acute lymphoblastic leukemia, so the T cells may come from the graft donor. The sample in question was PBMCs, mostly from graft donor cells, obtained 360 days after TCRalphabeta/CD19-depleted stem cell transplant. In DNA form, the CDR3 reads TGCAGCGAACCGGGACTAGCGGGAGCCGGGGAGCTGTTTTTT. Translated: CSEPGLAGAGELFF.